Each of the 28 T cell receptor beta chains below was sequenced from the same sample in a study of blood T cell repertoires in COVID-19. Here immunoSEQ multiplex PCR was the method, and the copy in TCRdb shows in-frame clones only, minus some. The table has 150,000 to 200,000 clones, about 81% seen once. The specimen was peripheral blood. The receptor source for this set is a human donor in a cohort sampled during active COVID-19.

This sequence joins TRBV29-1 and TRBJ1-2; D is undetermined. V was pared by 2 bases and J by 4 bases, with 11 bases between. The CDR3 has 13 residues. Germline CDR1 SQVTM, CDR2 ANQGSEA. The CDR3 sequence is CSVERQEGYGYTF. The CDR3 bases are TGCAGCGTTGAACGGCAGGAAGGCTATGGCTACACCTTC.

The chain couples TRBV13 to TRBJ1-5; D unresolved. V dropped 0 bases and J dropped 4 bases, with 10 bases sitting between them. This CDR3 comprises 15 residues. The germline gives CDR1 PRHDT, CDR2 FYEKMQ (reference sequence). This chain's CDR3 is CASSLGDSGNQPQHF. Here the CDR3 DNA reads TGTGCCAGCAGCTTAGGCGATTCAGGAAATCAGCCCCAGCATTTT. Complete variable domain (other parts from reference TRBV13 and TRBJ1-5): AAGVIQSPRHLIKEKRETATLKCYPIPRHDTVYWYQQGPGQDPQFLISFYEKMQSDKGSIPDRFSAQQFSDYHSELNMSSLELGDSALYFCASSLGDSGNQPQHFGDGTRLSIL.

Of note for this clone: A read error may be the cause here, since a much bigger clone is one base away. The chain joins TRBV6-2 or TRBV6-3 to TRBJ1-5; 8 positions agree with TRBD1. The V gene's germline CDR1 is MNHEY and CDR2 SVGEGT. The CDR3 is 14 amino acids. CDR3 coding DNA: TGTGTCAGCAGTAAAACAGGGGGTAGTCAGCCCCAGCATTTT. Protein: CVSSKTGGSQPQHF.

This clone was seen once. The chain has TRBV6-4 and TRBJ2-7, with TRBD1 matching over 10 bases. The V segment lost 5 bases and the J segment 5 bases; nucleotides outside the gene matches: 3. The germline V gene has CDR1 MRHNA and CDR2 SNTAGT. The CDR3 consists of 13 residues. The CDR3 region is CASSRDRGHEQYF. The DNA for the CDR3 is TGTGCCAGCAGTCGGGACAGGGGCCACGAGCAGTACTTC.

The chain couples TRBV2 to TRBJ2-7; 8 positions match TRBD1. Germline CDR1 is SNHLY and CDR2 is FYNNEI. The CDR3 is 15 amino acids. Germline trimming cut 7 bases from V and 2 bases from J; bases unmatched to any gene: 10. DNA for the CDR3: TGTGCCAGCACACAGGGGGTAGCGCCGACCTACGAGCAGTACTTC. The encoded protein is CASTQGVAPTYEQYF. The full variable domain, rest sourced from reference TRBV2 and TRBJ2-7, is EPEVTQTPSHQVTQMGQEVILRCVPISNHLYFYWYRQILGQKVEFLVSFYNNEISEKSEIFDDQFSVERPDGSNFTLKIRSTKLEDSAMYFCASTQGVAPTYEQYFGPGTRLTVT.

With respect to this clone: Compared with germline, one end of the junction differs, possibly owing to a read error. The V and J genes are TRBV18 and TRBJ2-7, with 9 positions matching TRBD1. From germline, CDR1 is KGHSH and CDR2 LQKENI. The CDR3 totals 13 residues. The CDR3 sequence: CASSPPGQGILNF. The DNA of the CDR3 is TGTGCCAGCTCACCACCGGGACAGGGAATTTTAAACTTC.

Notes on this clone: This same CDR3 is encoded by further DNA sequences in the sample. The gene calls are TRBV18 and TRBJ2-3; 9 nucleotides line up with TRBD1. This CDR3 has 15 residues. The ends lost 3 bases at V and 4 bases at J; junction bases unmatched: 5. Germline loops: CDR1 KGHSH, CDR2 LQKENI. CDR3 protein: CASSPRQGGPDTQYF. CDR3 nucleotide sequence: TGTGCCAGCTCACCCCGACAGGGGGGACCAGATACGCAGTATTTT.

The rearrangement uses TRBV3-1 (or the pseudogene TRBV3-2) and TRBJ1-3, with D uncertain. The CDR3 is 13 residues long. Germline V gene lookup returns CDR1 LGHDT and CDR2 YNNKEL (reference sequence). The V end lost 5 bases, the J end lost 9 bases, and 14 bases lay between the germline ends. The CDR3 protein is CASSEGQAGTIYF. Written as DNA, the CDR3 is TGTGCCAGCAGCGAAGGGCAAGCGGGCACCATATATTTT.

The chain is built from TRBV12-3 or TRBV12-4 and TRBJ1-2, with TRBD1 matching 8 bases. There are 13 residues in the CDR3. V lost 3 bases, J lost 8 bases, and 5 bases stayed unmatched. CDR3 region: CASSFQGAGGYTF. The CDR3 DNA reads TGTGCCAGCAGTTTTCAGGGGGCGGGAGGCTACACCTTC.

The chain couples TRBV1 to TRBJ2-1; TRBD2 is the table's D call and was not checked against the DNA. TRBV1 is deemed a pseudogene. This CDR3 spans 16 amino acids. The CDR3 loop reads CTSSQDPGGSYNEQFF. CDR3 nucleotide sequence: TGCACCAGCAGCCAAGATCCGGGGGGGTCGTACAATGAGCAGTTCTTC.

The rearrangement joins TRBV10-3 to TRBJ2-5; the match to TRBD2 covers 10 bases. V shed 2 bases and J 5 bases; nucleotides not matched to a gene: 5. The CDR3 is 15 amino acids. Germline CDR1 reads ENHRY; CDR2 reads SYGVKD. The CDR3 DNA is TGTGCCATCAGTGAGCGGACTAGCGGAGGTGAGACCCAGTACTTC. The encoded protein is CAISERTSGGETQYF.

J is TRBJ2-7 and V is TRBV30, with a possible D match to TRBD2 (5 bases). With 4 bases removed from V and 4 bases from J, the gap between germline ends came to 8 bases. The germline gives CDR1 GTSNPN, CDR2 SVGIG (reference sequence). CDR3 length: 11 residues. The chain's CDR3 is CAWIRGYEQYF. DNA of the CDR3: TGTGCCTGGATTAGAGGGTACGAGCAGTACTTC.

The chain couples TRBV27 to TRBJ1-3, with 7 bases identical to TRBD1. The CDR3 has 17 residues. V lost 5 bases, J lost 1 base, and 11 bases stayed unmatched. Germline CDR1 and CDR2: MNHEY and SMNVEV (reference sequence). The CDR3 sequence is CASSASSTGKSGNTIYF. The CDR3 DNA is TGTGCCAGCAGTGCGTCCTCGACAGGGAAATCTGGAAACACCATATATTTT.

This chain joins TRBV6-4 and TRBJ2-2; 11 positions agree with TRBD2. Germline V gives CDR1 MRHNA, CDR2 SNTAGT. The CDR3 covers 15 residues. V lost 5 bases to trimming and J lost 6 bases; unmatched junction nucleotides: 5. In DNA, the CDR3 is TGTGCCAGCAGTATGACTAGCGGGATGCCCGGGGAGCTGTTTTTT. Encoded protein: CASSMTSGMPGELFF.

This chain joins TRBV30 and TRBJ1-1; a possible D gene is TRBD1 (6 bases). V shed 5 bases and J shed 5 bases, with 12 bases lying between them. The CDR3 extends over 12 amino acids. The germline gives CDR1 GTSNPN, CDR2 SVGIG (reference sequence). The CDR3 bases are TGTGCCTGGTCCTCAGGGGAGACTGAAGCTTTCTTT. This encodes CAWSSGETEAFF.

The V gene is TRBV7-6, the J gene TRBJ2-1; TRBD2 matches 14 bases. Germline trimming cut 5 bases from V and 8 bases from J; bases unmatched to any gene: 8. CDR3 length: 16 residues. CDR1 is SGHVS, CDR2 FNYEAQ, per germline. The CDR3 DNA sequence: TGTGCCAGCAGCCCGAAGGGACTAGCGGGAGCCCATGAGCAGTTCTTC. Its protein product is CASSPKGLAGAHEQFF.

This clone was recorded only once. The chain joins TRBV30 to TRBJ1-5; possibly TRBD1 for D (6 bases). With 2 bases removed from V and 0 bases from J, the gap between germline ends came to 11 bases. The CDR3 runs 15 residues. Germline loops: CDR1 GTSNPN, CDR2 SVGIG (reference sequence). The CDR3 DNA is TGTGCCTGGAGTACAGGGCCCCGTAGCAATCAGCCCCAGCATTTT. Translated, it gives CAWSTGPRSNQPQHF.

The chain carries TRBV6-5 and TRBJ2-7, with 8 bases lining up with TRBD1. The CDR3 is 14 amino acids. Losses at the gene ends were 5 bases for V and 3 bases for J; bases not matched to a gene: 6. Germline CDR1 is MNHEY and CDR2 is SVGAGI. CDR3 DNA sequence: TGTGCCAGCAGTATTGGACAGGGAATCTACGAGCAGTACTTC. It codes for CASSIGQGIYEQYF.

The rearrangement uses TRBV9 and TRBJ2-2; possibly TRBD2 for D (6 bases). CDR3 length: 14 amino acids. The V and J ends lost 8 bases and 1 base respectively, with 12 bases between them. Germline V gene lookup returns CDR1 SGDLS and CDR2 YYNGEE. In nucleotides, the CDR3 is TGTGCCAGACGAGGGACTGTGAACACCGGGGAGCTGTTTTTT. Amino acid sequence: CARRGTVNTGELFF.

J is TRBJ2-5 and V is TRBV5-1; unclear D gene. There are 15 residues in the CDR3. Germline CDR1 and CDR2: SGHRS and YFSETQ. V lost 4 bases, J lost 4 bases, and 17 bases lay in between. The CDR3 coding sequence is TGCGCCAGCAGCCCGGGTCCTCTAGGCGGAGAGACCCAGTACTTC. It encodes CASSPGPLGGETQYF.

This clone occurred once. V usage is TRBV5-6 and J usage is TRBJ1-6; the D is unclear. The CDR3 extends over 14 amino acids. Trimming pared 4 bases from V and 9 bases from J, leaving 14 bases between. Germline V gives CDR1 SGHDT, CDR2 YYEEEE. CDR3 residues: CASSGRTVSSPLHF. For the CDR3, the DNA is TGTGCCAGCAGCGGCCGGACTGTTAGTTCACCCCTCCACTTT.

V and J are TRBV12-5 and TRBJ2-2; tentative D call: TRBD1 (6 bases). Germline V gene sequence: CDR1 LGHNT, CDR2 FRNRAP. Trimming shortened V by 3 bases and J by 4 bases, and 9 bases separated the two germline ends. The CDR3 is 14 residues long. The CDR3 bases are TGTGCTAGTGGTTTTCAAGGGGGCACCGGGGAGCTGTTTTTT. Its translation: CASGFQGGTGELFF.

This clone was recorded a few times. The V call is TRBV28, the J call TRBJ2-7, with 11 bases that match TRBD1. In germline, CDR1 is MDHEN, CDR2 SYDVKM. This CDR3 is 16 amino acids long. Trimming cost V 1 base and J 8 bases; bases outside gene matches: 10. CDR3 sequence: CASSLYSGTGGSQQYF. The CDR3 DNA reads TGTGCCAGCAGTTTATACTCCGGGACAGGGGGGAGTCAGCAGTACTTC.

The count of this clone is one. J is TRBJ1-5 and V is TRBV7-8; D is undetermined. This CDR3 is 15 amino acids long. V lost 3 bases, J lost 9 bases, and 18 bases lay in between. From germline, CDR1 is SGHVS and CDR2 FQNEAQ. The CDR3 DNA is TGTGCCAGCAGCTTGAAAGAGGGCGGATATCGGCCCCAGCATTTT. Its translation: CASSLKEGGYRPQHF.

The chain joins TRBV6-5 to TRBJ1-4, with 7 bases fitting TRBD1. The CDR3 is 14 amino acids. CDR1 is MNHEY, CDR2 SVGAGI, per germline. The junction had 8 bases not matched to a gene; V was cut back by 6 bases and J by 7 bases. The CDR3 sequence: CASRAGTVAEKLFF. The CDR3 DNA is TGTGCCAGCAGGGCCGGGACAGTCGCTGAAAAACTGTTTTTT.

This clone was seen a handful of times. V gene TRBV19 combines with J gene TRBJ1-2; TRBD1 agrees at 7 bases. The CDR3 totals 12 residues. Germline V gene data show CDR1 as LNHDA and CDR2 as SQIVND (reference sequence). V lost 5 bases and J lost 4; bases outside the gene matches: 1. The CDR3, as DNA: TGTGCCAGTAGTCGACAGGGCTATGGCTACACCTTC. It yields the protein CASSRQGYGYTF.

The table lists this clone with a few counts. This chain joins TRBV5-1 and TRBJ2-2; D is unresolved. Germline V gene lookup returns CDR1 SGHRS and CDR2 YFSETQ. The CDR3 runs to 14 residues. Trimming took 3 bases from V and 7 from J, leaving 13 bases between them. The DNA of the CDR3 is TGCGCCAGCAGCTCGCCTCCTGTGAGCGGGGAGCTGTTTTTT. Protein: CASSSPPVSGELFF. The entire variable domain, with the rest obtained from reference TRBV5-1 and TRBJ2-2, is as follows: KAGVTQTPRYLIKTRGQQVTLSCSPISGHRSVSWYQQTPGQGLQFLFEYFSETQRNKGNFPGRFSGRQFSNSRSEMNVSTLELGDSALYLCASSSPPVSGELFFGEGSRLTVL.

V and J are TRBV28 and TRBJ2-7, with 8 bases matching TRBD1. V was pared by 7 bases and J by 2 bases, with 7 bases of the junction left unmatched. The CDR3 length is 14 residues. CDR1 is MDHEN, CDR2 SYDVKM, per germline. The CDR3 loop is CASTRQGIPYEQYF. As DNA, the CDR3 is TGTGCCAGCACCAGACAGGGGATCCCCTACGAGCAGTACTTC.